A selection of T cell receptor beta chains follows, all from one sample in a study of cytomegalovirus exposure and HLA in healthy donors. Sequencing was performed with immunoSEQ multiplex PCR; in TCRdb, only in-frame clones are kept and a portion is missing. The sample holds about 140,000 clones, around 80% seen once. The sample comprised PBMCs. The source is a man in his thirties or forties in good health. The CDR3 runs from the conserved cysteine through the conserved F or W. D genes are given only for firm matches. The size field is filled for only some rows; it gives once, few, many or a size class.

DNA: TGTGCCAGCGGGACAGGAGGCTTTGGAAACACCATATATTTT
CDR3: CASGTGGFGNTIYF
V: TRBV7-8
size: .
D: TRBD1
J: TRBJ1-3

DNA: TGCGCCAGCAGCCTCGGGACTAGCCTCTTGGGAGGGGAGCTGTTTTTT
CDR3: CASSLGTSLLGGELFF
V: TRBV4-3
size: .
D: TRBD2
J: TRBJ2-2

DNA: TGCGCCAGCAGCTCTCCGACTAGCGGGCAAGAGACCCAGTACTTC
CDR3: CASSSPTSGQETQYF
V: TRBV5-1
size: .
D: TRBD2
J: TRBJ2-5

DNA: TGTGCCAGTAGTTCCCAGGGACAGCCCTCTGGGGCCAACGTCCTGACTTTC
CDR3: CASSSQGQPSGANVLTF
V: TRBV19
size: many
D: TRBD1
J: TRBJ2-6

DNA: TGTGCCAGCAGCTTATTCGGCTACGAGCAGTACTTC
CDR3: CASSLFGYEQYF
V: TRBV7-2
size: .
D: .
J: TRBJ2-7

DNA: TGTTCCAGCAGCCAGCCGGGAGGGGACACCATATATTTT
CDR3: CSSSQPGGDTIYF
V: TRBV7-9
size: .
D: .
J: TRBJ1-3

DNA: TGTGCCAGCTCACCCCAGGGGTTCTCCTATAATTCACCCCTCCACTTT
CDR3: CASSPQGFSYNSPLHF
V: TRBV18
size: few
D: .
J: TRBJ1-6

DNA: TGTGCCTGGAGTGTTGGGGCGGGAGCAACAGATACGCAGTATTTT
CDR3: CAWSVGAGATDTQYF
V: TRBV30
size: .
D: TRBD2
J: TRBJ2-3

DNA: TGTGCCAGCAGTCTTGACAGGGTCAACTATGGCTACACCTTC
CDR3: CASSLDRVNYGYTF
V: TRBV6-6
size: .
D: TRBD1
J: TRBJ1-2

DNA: TGTGCCAGCAGCTCACAGGGTCACACTGAAGCTTTCTTT
CDR3: CASSSQGHTEAFF
V: TRBV7-2
size: few
D: .
J: TRBJ1-1

DNA: TGTGCCAGCAGTTTATGGGGGACTAGCGGGAGAACTGACAATGAGCAGTTCTTC
CDR3: CASSLWGTSGRTDNEQFF
V: TRBV27
size: .
D: TRBD2
J: TRBJ2-1

DNA: TGCAGCGTGCGCGACAGGGCGGGCTATGGCTACACCTTC
CDR3: CSVRDRAGYGYTF
V: TRBV29-1
size: .
D: TRBD1
J: TRBJ1-2

DNA: TGTGCCAGCAGCTCCGGTGGGCTAGCGGTATACGAGCAGTACTTC
CDR3: CASSSGGLAVYEQYF
V: TRBV7-8
size: .
D: TRBD2
J: TRBJ2-7

DNA: TGTGCCAGCAGCTTAAAGTATGGGTGGAGCGAGCAGTACTTC
CDR3: CASSLKYGWSEQYF
V: TRBV11-3
size: .
D: .
J: TRBJ2-7

DNA: TGTGCCAGCAGTTACGCTAGTGGTAGCAATCAGCCCCAGCATTTT
CDR3: CASSYASGSNQPQHF
V: TRBV6-5
size: .
D: .
J: TRBJ1-5

DNA: TGTGCCAGCAGAGCACAGGGCGGGGGTTGGGGGGAGCAGTACTTC
CDR3: CASRAQGGGWGEQYF
V: TRBV2
size: .
D: .
J: TRBJ2-7

DNA: TGCGCCAGCTCTGGGGGAGGTCAGGGCCAAGAGACCCAGTACTTC
CDR3: CASSGGGQGQETQYF
V: TRBV10-1
size: .
D: .
J: TRBJ2-5

DNA: TGTGCCAGCAGCTTGGTCAGTCAGTACGAGCAGTACTTC
CDR3: CASSLVSQYEQYF
V: TRBV7-9
size: few
D: .
J: TRBJ2-7

DNA: TGTGCCAGCAGCCAAGATTTGGGACAGACGAACACTGAAGCTTTCTTT
CDR3: CASSQDLGQTNTEAFF
V: TRBV14
size: .
D: TRBD1
J: TRBJ1-1

DNA: TGTGCCAGCAGCCCCAGCGGGCCCAGCTCCTACAATGAGCAGTTCTTC
CDR3: CASSPSGPSSYNEQFF
V: TRBV6-6
size: few
D: .
J: TRBJ2-1

DNA: TGCGCCAGCAGCCAAGGGGGGACAGGGGGGCTCGAGCAGTACTTC
CDR3: CASSQGGTGGLEQYF
V: TRBV4-1
size: .
D: TRBD1
J: TRBJ2-7

DNA: TGTGCCAGCAGCCCGCTTGACAGTTCCTACACTGAAGCTTTCTTT
CDR3: CASSPLDSSYTEAFF
V: TRBV7-8
size: .
D: .
J: TRBJ1-1